This T cell receptor beta chain was recorded in a study of glioma-infiltrating T cells after dendritic cell vaccination. The CDR3 has 13 amino acids. Germline CDR1 and CDR2: MNHNS and SASEGT. The ends were cut back, 8 bases at V and 0 bases at J, with 10 bases in the middle. Clones were sequenced by immunoSEQ multiplex PCR, and TCRdb holds only the in-frame ones, with some missing. The sample has around 58,000 clones, 80% to 85% seen once. The TCR was taken from a human donor with glioblastoma. The V gene is TRBV6-1, the J gene TRBJ1-1; D remains unclear. This material consisted of blood, taken before dendritic cell vaccination. As DNA, the CDR3 is TGTGCCAGCTTACCCCAGGTGAACACTGAAGCTTTCTTT. As protein: CASLPQVNTEAFF.